The 31 T cell receptor beta chains presented below share a single source sample, sequenced in a study of cytomegalovirus exposure and HLA in healthy donors. The PCR used 60 Vbeta and 13 Jbeta primers. The table came from immunoSEQ multiplex PCR; TCRdb's copy has only in-frame clones and leaves some out. Among 150,000 to 180,000 clones, about three quarters were seen once, and the ten largest hold around 4.1%. Sequences were obtained from PBMCs. These receptors all come from a woman in her thirties or forties in good health and CMV-seronegative.

CDR3 amino acids: CASSRGGSYNSPLHF. The DNA for the CDR3 is TGTGCCAGCAGCCGGGGGGGGTCCTATAATTCACCCCTCCACTTT. V usage is TRBV7-9 and J usage is TRBJ1-6; possibly TRBD1 for D (5 bases). This CDR3 has 15 residues. Trimming shortened V by 5 bases and J by 1 base, and 9 bases separated the two germline ends. The germline CDR1 and CDR2 sequences are SEHNR and FQNEAQ (reference sequence).

This clone was seen more than once but under ten times. The chain carries TRBV19 and TRBJ1-1; D is unresolved. V lost 6 bases, J lost 4 bases, and 15 bases lay in between. The germline gives CDR1 LNHDA, CDR2 SQIVND (reference sequence). The CDR3 is 14 residues long. As DNA, the CDR3 is TGTGCCAGTAGAATGGCAGGAAAACGCACTGAAGCTTTCTTT. It yields the protein CASRMAGKRTEAFF.

This chain's CDR3 is CASSLWTSPTDTQYF. Written as DNA, the CDR3 is TGTGCCAGCAGCTTATGGACTAGCCCCACAGATACGCAGTATTTT. The chain joins TRBV7-8 to TRBJ2-3; 8 bases match TRBD2. Germline CDR1 SGHVS, CDR2 FQNEAQ. V gave up 2 bases and J gave up 2 bases; unmatched junction bases: 3. CDR3 size: 15 residues.

About this clone itself: Other DNA sequences in the same sample also yield this CDR3. This chain links TRBV12-5 with TRBJ2-7; 7 bases fit TRBD1. V shed 5 bases and J 2 bases; nucleotides not matched to a gene: 12. The CDR3 has 16 residues. Germline CDR1 and CDR2: LGHNT and FRNRAP. The CDR3 nucleotides are TGTGCTAGTGGTCTGCCACCCCGGGACAGCCCCTACGAGCAGTACTTC. Protein: CASGLPPRDSPYEQYF.

The rearrangement uses TRBV6-5 and TRBJ1-2; 9 bases fit TRBD1. Germline V lookup: CDR1 MNHEY, CDR2 SVGAGI. With V trimmed by 6 bases and J by 7 bases, 9 bases remained unmatched. The CDR3 covers 14 residues. The CDR3 loop is CASRDGQGKGGYTF. The DNA of the CDR3 is TGTGCCAGCAGGGACGGACAGGGGAAAGGTGGCTACACCTTC.

This chain links TRBV2 with TRBJ1-1, with a tentative D call TRBD1 (5 bases). The CDR3 runs 11 residues. The germline V and J ends were trimmed by 8 bases and 6 bases, with 10 bases remaining between them. In germline, CDR1 is SNHLY, CDR2 FYNNEI. For the CDR3, the DNA is TGTGCCAGCTGGGGGGGTGCTGAAGCTTTCTTT. Its protein product is CASWGGAEAFF.

The CDR3 nucleotides read TGTGCCAGCAGCTTGCCCTTTGGGGGGGGATCAACTATGGGCTACACCTTC. Its protein product is CASSLPFGGGSTMGYTF. V gene TRBV5-4 combines with J gene TRBJ1-2; the D gene is possibly TRBD1 (5 bases). Germline CDR1 and CDR2: SGHNT and YYREEE (reference sequence). V lost 1 base and J 8 bases, leaving 24 bases between the germline ends. The CDR3 loop spans 17 amino acids.

The CDR3 nucleotides are TGTGCCAGCAGCCATTCTGGTCCAGATCAAGAGACCCAGTACTTC. Translation: CASSHSGPDQETQYF. The rearrangement links TRBV7-2 to TRBJ2-5; no clear D gene. Trimming stripped 5 bases from V and 2 bases from J, with 15 bases between. CDR1 and CDR2 (germline): SGHTA, FQGNSA. The CDR3 is 15 residues long.

This clone has only a few counts. V gene TRBV6-1 combines with J gene TRBJ1-5, with D perhaps TRBD1 (5 bases). V was shortened by 2 bases and J by 4 bases, with 6 bases between the two germline ends. CDR1 and CDR2 from the germline V gene are MNHNS and SASEGT. The CDR3 is 13 residues long. Here the CDR3 DNA reads TGTGCCAGCAGTGAAACAGGTAATCAGCCCCAGCATTTT. As protein: CASSETGNQPQHF.

The V call is TRBV6-5, the J call TRBJ2-1; 8 positions match TRBD1. This CDR3 is 12 amino acids long. Germline V gene lookup returns CDR1 MNHEY and CDR2 SVGAGI. J lost 10 bases, V lost 6 bases, and 5 bases had no gene match. The CDR3 DNA is TGTGCCAGCAGCGGACAGGGAAGGGAGCAGTTCTTC. Protein: CASSGQGREQFF.

This clone has more than one count but fewer than ten. The chain is built from TRBV10-3 and TRBJ1-2; tentatively, D is TRBD1 (5 bases). Trimming shortened V by 5 bases and J by 6 bases, and 13 bases separated the two germline ends. The CDR3 contains 13 residues. Germline assignment: CDR1 ENHRY and CDR2 SYGVKD. CDR3 DNA: TGTGCCATCAGTTTCACCAGGGCCGATGGCTACACCTTC. The encoded protein is CAISFTRADGYTF.

The chain employs TRBV2 and TRBJ2-5; perhaps TRBD2 as D (6 bases). V shed 11 bases and J shed 2 bases, with 15 bases lying between them. Germline CDR1 is SNHLY and CDR2 is FYNNEI. This CDR3 is built from 13 residues. The CDR3 spells CAVGTGVQETQYF. The CDR3 bases are TGTGCCGTCGGGACTGGGGTTCAAGAGACCCAGTACTTC. Using reference TRBV2 and TRBJ2-5 for the parts outside the CDR3, the full variable domain is EPEVTQTPSHQVTQMGQEVILRCVPISNHLYFYWYRQILGQKVEFLVSFYNNEISEKSEIFDDQFSVERPDGSNFTLKIRSTKLEDSAMYFCAVGTGVQETQYFGPGTRLLVL.

V gene TRBV2 combines with J gene TRBJ1-2, with a tentative D call TRBD1 (5 bases). Trimming cost V 4 bases and J 6 bases, with 15 bases left between them. CDR3 length: 14 residues. Germline V gene lookup returns CDR1 SNHLY and CDR2 FYNNEI. The CDR3 loop reads CASSVSQAVDGYTF. CDR3 in DNA: TGTGCCAGCAGTGTTTCACAGGCCGTCGATGGCTACACCTTC.

This clone showed up just once. V usage is TRBV11-2 and J usage is TRBJ2-3, with 15 bases that match TRBD2. Losses at the gene ends were 4 bases for V and 6 bases for J; bases not matched to a gene: 8. CDR3 length equals 17 residues. Germline-derived CDR1 and CDR2 are SGHAT and FQNNGV. The CDR3 bases are TGTGCCAGCAGCTCCGGGACTAGCGGGAGGAATTGGGATACGCAGTATTTT. Translated, it gives CASSSGTSGRNWDTQYF.

As to this clone: A junction boundary mismatches the germline segment, possibly from a read error. CDR3 DNA sequence: TGTGCCAGCAGCCCTATTCTCTTGTACGGGCAGTACTTC. It encodes CASSPILLYGQYF. The V gene is TRBV7-9, the J gene TRBJ2-7, with unresolved D. Germline V CDR1 and CDR2: SEHNR, FQNEAQ (reference sequence). The length of the CDR3 is 13 residues. Using reference TRBV7-9 and TRBJ2-7 for the parts outside the CDR3, the full variable domain is DTGVSQNPRHKITKRGQNVTFRCDPISEHNRLYWYRQTLGQGPEFLTYFQNEAQLEKSRLLSDRFSAERPKGSFSTLEIQRTEQGDSAMYLCASSPILLYGQYFGPGTRLTVT.

A few counts support this clone. CDR3 in amino acids: CASSLGGAGTGNTIYF. In DNA, the CDR3 is TGTGCCAGCAGCCTCGGAGGGGCAGGGACTGGAAACACCATATATTTT. The chain couples TRBV28 to TRBJ1-3; possible D gene TRBD1, 5 bases. Germline V lookup: CDR1 MDHEN, CDR2 SYDVKM. The CDR3 has 16 residues. Trimming left V 6 bases short and J 2 bases short, with 17 bases between.

This clone has a single count. The chain uses TRBV11-3 and TRBJ2-7, with D perhaps matching TRBD1 (5 bases). CDR1 is SGHNT, CDR2 YENEEA, per germline. V gave up 1 base and J gave up 5 bases, with 12 bases separating them. CDR3 length: 14 residues. The CDR3: CASSLAGFVNEQYF. In DNA, the CDR3 is TGTGCCAGCAGCTTAGCAGGGTTTGTAAACGAGCAGTACTTC.

The chain combines TRBV5-6 with TRBJ2-5; 9 bases agree with TRBD2. The CDR3 extends over 15 amino acids. CDR1 and CDR2 from the germline V gene are SGHDT and YYEEEE. Unmatched junction bases numbered 3, after V lost 2 bases and J lost 1 base. The chain's CDR3 is CASSFGTSPQETQYF. CDR3 in DNA: TGTGCCAGCAGCTTCGGGACTAGCCCCCAAGAGACCCAGTACTTC.

This clone was found a few times. This CDR3 reads CASSHQTGSQPQHF. The CDR3 DNA is TGTGCCAGCAGCCATCAAACAGGGAGCCAGCCCCAGCATTTT. The chain combines TRBV5-6 with TRBJ1-5, with D perhaps TRBD1 (6 bases). The CDR3 covers 14 residues. V dropped 4 bases and J dropped 7 bases, with 15 bases sitting between them. CDR1 SGHDT and CDR2 YYEEEE come from the germline V gene.

This clone was found a few times. The chain combines TRBV6-6 with TRBJ1-5; no clear D gene. CDR3 length: 13 residues. V lost 0 bases and J 5 bases, leaving 5 bases between the germline ends. Germline V CDR1 and CDR2: MNHNY, SVGAGI (reference sequence). The DNA of the CDR3 is TGTGCCAGCAGTTACTCTTCTGATCAGCCCCAGCATTTT. This encodes CASSYSSDQPQHF.

This chain joins TRBV19 and TRBJ1-5; tentative D call: TRBD1 (5 bases). CDR1 is LNHDA, CDR2 SQIVND, per germline (reference sequence). This CDR3 contains 15 residues. Trimming stripped 6 bases from V and 4 bases from J, with 16 bases between. The CDR3 region has the DNA TGTGCCAGTAGAACCCTTATTCGACAGAATCAGCCCCAGCATTTT. Translating it yields CASRTLIRQNQPQHF.

This rearrangement joins TRBV5-6 to TRBJ1-4; D gene uncertain. The germline V gene has CDR1 SGHDT and CDR2 YYEEEE. This CDR3 has 16 residues. Trimming took 4 bases from V and 4 from J, leaving 17 bases between them. CDR3 in DNA: TGTGCCAGCAGCCTGGTAGCCGACGGACTTAATGAAAAACTGTTTTTT. Its protein is CASSLVADGLNEKLFF.

The rearrangement uses TRBV7-9 and TRBJ2-3, with D possibly matching TRBD1 (6 bases). In germline, CDR1 is SEHNR, CDR2 FQNEAQ (reference sequence). This CDR3 is 16 amino acids long. Deletions cut 5 bases from V and 0 bases from J, with 15 bases between. Written as DNA, the CDR3 is TGTGCCAGCAGCCCCGAAGGGGGATCTAGCACAGATACGCAGTATTTT. Translated, it gives CASSPEGGSSTDTQYF.

The gene calls are TRBV7-2 and TRBJ2-1; 11 bases line up with TRBD2. The CDR3 covers 17 residues. In germline, CDR1 is SGHTA, CDR2 FQGNSA. V shed 0 bases and J 7 bases; nucleotides not matched to a gene: 8. CDR3 nucleotides: TGTGCCAGCAGCTTAGCGGGTAGCGGGAGGGCAAGGAATGAGCAGTTCTTC. Encoded protein: CASSLAGSGRARNEQFF.

The chain has TRBV7-9 and TRBJ2-3, with D possibly matching TRBD2 (5 bases). The germline V and J ends were trimmed by 5 bases and 3 bases, with 15 bases remaining between them. The CDR3 is 15 amino acids. Looked up from germline, CDR1 is SEHNR and CDR2 is FQNEAQ (reference sequence). CDR3 DNA: TGTGCCAGCAGCCCTGAGGAGGTTTGGACAGATACGCAGTATTTT. Translation: CASSPEEVWTDTQYF.

This chain uses TRBV13 with TRBJ1-2; D is unresolved. Trimming took off 3 bases at V and 4 bases at J, with 18 bases between the two ends. Germline V lookup: CDR1 PRHDT, CDR2 FYEKMQ (reference sequence). The CDR3 has 16 amino acids. The CDR3 DNA reads as TGTGCCAGCAGCTTGTCCCACCGACTACTCGGCTATGGCTACACCTTC. Encoded protein: CASSLSHRLLGYGYTF.

This clone was counted between two and nine times. The CDR3 nucleotides are TGCGCCAGCAGCTTCGCAGGGGAGAACACTGAAGCTTTCTTT. Protein product: CASSFAGENTEAFF. The chain couples TRBV5-1 to TRBJ1-1; tentatively, D is TRBD1 (6 bases). Germline V gives CDR1 SGHRS, CDR2 YFSETQ. The germline V and J ends were trimmed by 2 bases and 1 base, with 9 bases remaining between them. The CDR3 is made up of 14 amino acids.

The table lists this clone with a count of one. The chain uses TRBV7-2 and TRBJ2-7; D not resolved. V dropped 4 bases and J dropped 4 bases, with 14 bases sitting between them. The CDR3 length is 14 residues. Germline values: CDR1 SGHTA, CDR2 FQGNSA. The CDR3 is CASSSLRRLYEQYF. The CDR3 DNA follows: TGTGCCAGCAGCTCCTTGAGGCGGCTTTACGAGCAGTACTTC.

The chain is built from TRBV18 and TRBJ1-1; 11 nucleotides align to TRBD1. Germline CDR1 and CDR2: KGHSH and LQKENI. Losses at the gene ends were 0 bases for V and 1 base for J; bases not matched to a gene: 10. The CDR3 runs 19 residues. The CDR3 nucleotides read TGTGCCAGCTCACCACCGTATTGGGGACAGGGGGGACGGAACACTGAAGCTTTCTTT. Its translation: CASSPPYWGQGGRNTEAFF.

The genes are TRBV4-1 and TRBJ1-2; D is perhaps TRBD1 (6 bases). This CDR3 has 17 residues. V lost 0 bases and J 4 bases, leaving 18 bases between the germline ends. From germline, CDR1 is MGHRA and CDR2 YSYEKL. The CDR3, as DNA: TGCGCCAGCAGCCAAGAAGCTGGGGGGGGGCAATTCTATGGCTACACCTTC. Its protein is CASSQEAGGGQFYGYTF.

V and J are TRBV5-1 and TRBJ2-3; 8 nucleotides match TRBD1. The CDR3 spans 17 residues. V lost 1 base to trimming and J lost 6 bases; unmatched junction nucleotides: 13. Germline loops: CDR1 SGHRS, CDR2 YFSETQ. As DNA, the CDR3 is TGCGCCAGCAGCTTGTTCAGGGACAGGTCGTTGGGGGATACGCAGTATTTT. As protein: CASSLFRDRSLGDTQYF.